This TCR beta chain was retrieved from a study of blood T cell repertoires in COVID-19. This clone was seen a handful of times. Only in-frame clones appear in the TCRdb table, and some are missing; sequencing was by immunoSEQ multiplex PCR. This sample has approximately 490,000 clones; 75% to 90% occur once, and the top ten carry just over 8%. In germline, CDR1 is MNHEY, CDR2 SMNVEV (reference sequence). CDR3 size: 17 residues. Trimming stripped 2 bases from V and 3 bases from J, with 19 bases between. Clinical history reported by participants formed the basis on which cohorts were assigned. Sequenced input: PBMCs or T cells enriched from blood (not recorded which). V is TRBV27 and J is TRBJ1-2; a weak D match, TRBD1 (5 bases). This clonotype was obtained from a woman in her fifties or sixties who had recovered from COVID-19. CDR3 DNA: TGTGCCAGCAGTTTAGGGGCAGGGAGGGGTGATGACTATGGCTACACCTTC. This codes for CASSLGAGRGDDYGYTF.